This T cell receptor (beta chain) was observed in a study of technical replicates of blood from a handful of donors. The CDR3 sequence is 16 residues long. Per the germline V gene, CDR1 is MDHEN and CDR2 is SYDVKM. V was pared by 5 bases and J by 4 bases, with 4 bases of the junction left unmatched. Measured with immunoSEQ multiplex PCR; TCRdb has only the in-frame clones, and not every one. Among roughly 80,000 clones, around 91% were seen once, and the ten largest hold 0.35% to 0.5%. Sequencing used T cells isolated from PBMCs. The TCR was taken from a human donor in good health. V is TRBV28 and J is TRBJ2-3; 15 nucleotides agree with TRBD2. The CDR3: CASSPRTSGRADTQYF. The CDR3 region has the DNA TGTGCCAGCAGTCCTAGGACTAGCGGGAGGGCAGATACGCAGTATTTT.